A single sample is the source of the 17 T cell receptor beta chains below, sequenced in a study of blood T cell repertoires in COVID-19. Libraries were prepared by immunoSEQ multiplex PCR; TCRdb keeps only in-frame clonotypes and omits some of them. The top ten hold about 9.1% of the sample, which has fewer than 70,000 clones, 75% to 95% seen once. The sample comprised peripheral blood. These receptors originate from a woman of 80 years or more with active COVID-19.

This clone was found once. This chain uses TRBV4-1 with TRBJ2-7, with TRBD1 matching over 9 bases. Germline CDR1 reads MGHRA; CDR2 reads YSYEKL. The CDR3 length is 14 residues. Trimming took 2 bases from V and 7 from J; bases not matched to a gene: 6. The CDR3 nucleotides read TGCGCCAGCAGCCAAACCGGGACAGGGAGAGAGCAGTACTTC. Amino acid sequence: CASSQTGTGREQYF.

The rearrangement links TRBV23-1 to TRBJ2-7; the D gene is possibly TRBD2 (6 bases). TRBV23-1 is an open reading frame, and its role is uncertain. The CDR3 length is 17 residues. V was clipped by 0 bases and J by 3 bases, with 18 bases between them. The CDR3 DNA sequence: TGCGCCAGCAGTCAATCGGGGAGCGGGTTCTGGATCTACGAGCAGTACGTC. This codes for CASSQSGSGFWIYEQYV.

The rearrangement joins TRBV5-1 to TRBJ2-1; D is perhaps TRBD2 (5 bases). The CDR3 has 15 residues. The V gene lost 3 bases and the J gene lost 0 bases, with 10 bases spanning the gap. Germline values: CDR1 SGHRS, CDR2 YFSETQ. As DNA, the CDR3 is TGCGCCAGCAGCTCAGACGGGGTCTCCTACAATGAGCAGTTCTTC. Its protein is CASSSDGVSYNEQFF.

This clone was detected only a few times. This chain links TRBV25-1 with TRBJ1-2; D unclear. The V and J ends lost 2 bases and 3 bases respectively, with 4 bases between them. The germline V gene has CDR1 MGHDK and CDR2 SYGVNS. This CDR3 has 12 residues. In nucleotides, the CDR3 is TGTGCCAGCAGTGAAGGAGACTATGGCTACACCTTC. Translating it yields CASSEGDYGYTF.

This rearrangement joins TRBV9 to TRBJ1-2; no reliable D call. The length of the CDR3 is 15 residues. The germline V gene encodes CDR1 SGDLS and CDR2 YYNGEE. Deletions cut 3 bases from V and 6 bases from J, with 18 bases between. The CDR3 coding sequence is TGTGCCAGCAGCGAAACCCCACACACGGAGAATGGCTACACCTTC. Translating gives CASSETPHTENGYTF.

The chain carries TRBV5-1 and TRBJ2-1, with TRBD2 as a possible D gene (5 bases). The ends were cut back, 0 bases at V and 5 bases at J, with 6 bases in the middle. Germline CDR1 SGHRS, CDR2 YFSETQ. The CDR3 is made up of 13 amino acids. The CDR3 loop reads CASSLAGNNEQFF. The CDR3 nucleotides are TGCGCCAGCAGCTTGGCGGGGAACAATGAGCAGTTCTTC.

The chain has TRBV28 and TRBJ2-1, with TRBD1 as a possible D gene (5 bases). V lost 3 bases and J 7 bases, leaving 13 bases between the germline ends. The CDR3 has 14 amino acids. CDR1 and CDR2 from the germline V gene are MDHEN and SYDVKM. The CDR3 DNA reads as TGTGCCAGCAGTTTCCTTTCGAAGGGGAATGAGCAGTTCTTC. Amino acids: CASSFLSKGNEQFF. Using reference TRBV28 and TRBJ2-1 for the parts outside the CDR3, the full variable domain is DVKVTQSSRYLVKRTGEKVFLECVQDMDHENMFWYRQDPGLGLRLIYFSYDVKMKEKGDIPEGYSVSREKKERFSLILESASTNQTSMYLCASSFLSKGNEQFFGPGTRLTVL.

V gene TRBV12-5 combines with J gene TRBJ2-6; no definite D call. The ends were cut back, 9 bases at V and 0 bases at J, with 9 bases in the middle. This CDR3 region has 14 residues. CDR1 is LGHNT and CDR2 is FRNRAP in the germline V gene. This CDR3 is CASATSSGANVLTF. The DNA for the CDR3 is TGTGCTAGCGCGACAAGCTCTGGGGCCAACGTCCTGACTTTC.

This clone was found a few times. V gene TRBV3-1 (or the pseudogene TRBV3-2) combines with J gene TRBJ1-1; TRBD1 aligns across 7 bases. CDR3 length: 16 residues. With 4 bases clipped from V and 4 bases from J, the junction kept 12 bases outside the gene matches. Germline V gives CDR1 LGHDT, CDR2 YNNKEL (reference sequence). CDR3 sequence (DNA): TGTGCCAGCAGCCCTGGGGAATACAGGGGACGCACTGAAGCTTTCTTT. Encoded protein: CASSPGEYRGRTEAFF.

This sequence joins TRBV6-6 and TRBJ1-3; a weak D match, TRBD1 (5 bases). Germline V gene data show CDR1 as MNHNY and CDR2 as SVGAGI (reference sequence). Trimming left V 6 bases short and J 0 bases short, with 9 bases between. This CDR3 is 14 amino acids long. The DNA of the CDR3 is TGTGCCAGCAGCGACAGTCCCTCTGGAAACACCATATATTTT. As protein: CASSDSPSGNTIYF.

This clone was seen a single time. This chain links TRBV6-8 with TRBJ1-3, with D maybe TRBD1 (6 bases). V was trimmed by 7 bases and J by 2 bases, leaving 18 bases between them. Germline-derived CDR1 and CDR2 are MNHGY and SAAAGT. This CDR3 spans 16 amino acids. DNA of the CDR3: TGTGCCAGCACCGAGTGGGGGCGCGAGGCTGGAAACACCATATATTTT. This gives the protein CASTEWGREAGNTIYF.

V is TRBV28 and J is TRBJ2-5; TRBD1 matches at 8 bases. The length of the CDR3 is 15 residues. The germline V gene encodes CDR1 MDHEN and CDR2 SYDVKM. The V gene end was trimmed by 3 bases and the J gene end by 4 bases; junction bases not matched to a gene: 7. In DNA, the CDR3 is TGTGCCAGCAGTTTCGCAGGGGGCGCAGGAGAGACCCAGTACTTC. Encoded protein: CASSFAGGAGETQYF. The variable domain in full, completed from reference TRBV28 and TRBJ2-5, reads DVKVTQSSRYLVKRTGEKVFLECVQDMDHENMFWYRQDPGLGLRLIYFSYDVKMKEKGDIPEGYSVSREKKERFSLILESASTNQTSMYLCASSFAGGAGETQYFGPGTRLLVL.

The V and J genes are TRBV7-9 and TRBJ1-5, with TRBD1 as a possible D gene (6 bases). This CDR3 spans 13 amino acids. CDR1 is SEHNR and CDR2 is FQNEAQ in the germline V gene (reference sequence). V gave up 5 bases and J gave up 7 bases, with 12 bases separating them. The DNA of the CDR3 is TGTGCCAGCAGCCGAGGGGGGGACCAGCCCCAGCATTTT. Its translation is CASSRGGDQPQHF.

The gene calls are TRBV7-9 and TRBJ2-2; D may be TRBD2 (6 bases). CDR3 length: 15 amino acids. Looked up from germline, CDR1 is SEHNR and CDR2 is FQNEAQ (reference sequence). The germline V and J ends were trimmed by 3 bases and 0 bases, with 8 bases remaining between them. For the CDR3, the DNA is TGTGCCAGCAGCTTGGGGGGAACGAACACCGGGGAGCTGTTTTTT. Amino acid sequence: CASSLGGTNTGELFF.

This clone was seen a single time. V is TRBV11-1 and J is TRBJ2-5, with 7 bases lining up with TRBD1. CDR3 length equals 14 residues. Trimming took 4 bases from V and 3 from J; bases not matched to a gene: 5. Germline CDR1 and CDR2: SGHAT and FQDESV (reference sequence). CDR3 in amino acids: CASSSHTGEETQYF. The DNA for the CDR3 is TGTGCCAGCAGCTCCCACACAGGGGAAGAGACCCAGTACTTC.

This clone counts as medium-sized. The chain combines TRBV5-4 with TRBJ1-2; TRBD1 matches 8 bases. Per the germline V gene, CDR1 is SGHNT and CDR2 is YYREEE (reference sequence). Unmatched junction bases numbered 4, after V lost 2 bases and J lost 4 bases. This CDR3 contains 14 residues. The CDR3 DNA is TGTGCCAGCAGCTTATCGACAGGGGCCTATGGCTACACCTTC. It yields the protein CASSLSTGAYGYTF.

This chain connects TRBV28 to TRBJ2-1; 9 bases align to TRBD2. The germline V gene encodes CDR1 MDHEN and CDR2 SYDVKM. Trimming removed 5 bases from V and 8 bases from J; junction bases left unmatched: 13. CDR3 size: 16 residues. For the CDR3, the DNA is TGTGCCAGCAGTCCCCCCAAGAGCGGGAGGTCCCATGAGCAGTTCTTC. Translating it yields CASSPPKSGRSHEQFF.